Shown below are 27 T cell receptor beta chains from a single sample sequenced in a study of read filtering for tumor transcriptome and immune sequencing. Molecular barcoded adaptors covering alpha/delta and beta/gamma chains were used on about 0.4 ug RNA. TCRdb passed the reads through MiXCR, listing each CDR3 protein once. The sample has more than 100,000 distinct CDR3 sequences, 10% to 15% seen once. Sequenced: a population of CD138-negative cells sorted from bone marrow. The receptor source for this set is a donor aged 40 or over with multiple myeloma.

On this clonotype: The junction departs from germline at one end; a sequencing error may be responsible. The chain links TRBV15 to TRBJ1-5; a possible D gene is TRBD1 (6 bases). The CDR3 totals 18 residues. Germline V lookup: CDR1 LNHNV, CDR2 YYDKDF (reference sequence). CDR3 sequence reads: CATSRGGRGILGDQPQLF. CDR3 DNA sequence: TGTGCCACCAGCAGAGGGGGCAGGGGAATCCTGGGCGATCAGCCCCAGCTTTTT.

The rearrangement uses TRBV7-2 and TRBJ2-7, with TRBD2 identical over 10 bases. V was clipped by 4 bases and J by 2 bases; unmatched bases: 8. Germline assignment: CDR1 SGHTA and CDR2 FQGNSA. This CDR3 comprises 16 residues. The CDR3 here is CASSSPTSGPAYEQYF. The CDR3, as DNA: TGTGCCAGCAGCTCGCCGACTAGCGGGCCTGCCTACGAGCAGTACTTC.

A remark on this clonotype: One base away lies a much larger clone, so this may be a sequencing read error. The rearrangement links TRBV20-1 to TRBJ2-3, with D possibly being TRBD1 or TRBD2 (5 bases each). Germline CDR1 DFQATT, CDR2 SNEGSKA (reference sequence). Between the trimmed V and J ends, which lost 6 bases and 5 bases, there was a span of 9 bases. The CDR3 is made up of 11 amino acids. The CDR3 protein is CSAQGEDTQYF. As DNA, the CDR3 is TGCAGTGCCCAGGGAGAAGATACGCAGTATTTT.

This clonotype was picked up many times. This chain connects TRBV7-2 to TRBJ2-7; D call uncertain. Germline loops: CDR1 SGHTA, CDR2 FQGNSA. CDR3 size: 14 residues. Trimming left V 1 base short and J 0 bases short, with 7 bases between. This CDR3 is CASSLGQASYEQYF. CDR3 nucleotide sequence: TGTGCCAGCAGCTTAGGTCAGGCCTCCTACGAGCAGTACTTC.

This clonotype was seen repeatedly, ten times or more. V usage is TRBV5-1 and J usage is TRBJ2-2; D not resolved. With 2 bases removed from V and 3 bases from J, the gap between germline ends came to 2 bases. The CDR3 has 12 residues. Germline CDR1 reads SGHRS; CDR2 reads YFSETQ. The CDR3 sequence: CASSFDTGELFF. DNA for the CDR3: TGCGCCAGCAGCTTCGACACCGGGGAGCTGTTTTTT.

This clonotype was recorded many times. The chain employs TRBV10-3 and TRBJ1-5, with a tentative D call TRBD1 (5 bases). Germline V gene data show CDR1 as ENHRY and CDR2 as SYGVKD. Deletions cut 8 bases from V and 2 bases from J, with 10 bases between. The CDR3 runs 13 residues. CDR3 nucleotides: TGTGCCATCGGGGACGGGCGCAATCAGCCCCAGCATTTT. It codes for CAIGDGRNQPQHF.

This clonotype was seen more than once but under ten times. This may be a read error, as it is one base from a much larger clone. The rearrangement uses TRBV29-1 and TRBJ1-1; 7 bases align to TRBD1. The CDR3 is made up of 13 amino acids. From germline, CDR1 is SQVTM and CDR2 ANQGSEA. The CDR3 spells CIYQGDKDTEAFF. CDR3 in DNA: TGCATTTATCAGGGGGACAAGGACACTGAAGCTTTCTTT.

This clonotype came up many times. The chain employs TRBV20-1 and TRBJ1-4; 7 positions agree with TRBD1. The CDR3 is made up of 13 amino acids. With 5 bases clipped from V and 4 bases from J, the junction kept 4 bases outside the gene matches. Germline V gene sequence: CDR1 DFQATT, CDR2 SNEGSKA (reference sequence). CDR3 sequence (DNA): TGCAGTGCTGGGACAGCTTTTAATGAAAAACTGTTTTTT. As protein: CSAGTAFNEKLFF.

To note about this clonotype: A much larger clone sits a single nucleotide away, making a read error possible. V gene TRBV19 combines with J gene TRBJ2-5, with D tentatively TRBD1 or TRBD2 (5 bases each). The CDR3 sequence is 16 residues long. The germline V gene has CDR1 LNHDA and CDR2 SQIVND (reference sequence). The CDR3 spells CASNIVLGRQQETQYF. The CDR3, as DNA: TGTGCCAGTAATATAGTCCTTGGGAGACAGCAAGAGACCCAGTACTTC. Variable domain in full (rest from reference TRBV19 and TRBJ2-5): DGGITQSPKYLFRKEGQNVTLSCEQNLNHDAMYWYRQDPGQGLRLIYYSQIVNDFQKGDIAEGYSVSREKKESFPLTVTSAQKNPTAFYLCASNIVLGRQQETQYFGPGTRLLVL.

At least ten counts were recorded for this clonotype. The chain has TRBV12-3 or TRBV12-4 and TRBJ1-2; TRBD1 might be the D (5 bases). The CDR3 consists of 12 residues. V was cut by 3 bases and J by 5 bases, with 7 bases left in between. The chain's CDR3 is CASSLGPYGYTF. For the CDR3, the DNA is TGTGCCAGCAGTTTGGGACCGTATGGCTACACCTTC.

This clonotype was seen many times. The rearrangement links TRBV20-1 to TRBJ2-7; 8 nucleotides agree with TRBD2. Looked up from germline, CDR1 is DFQATT and CDR2 is SNEGSKA (reference sequence). V shed 6 bases and J 3 bases; nucleotides not matched to a gene: 7. This CDR3 is 13 amino acids long. The CDR3 DNA reads TGCAGTGCCCGGGGGGGGAGAAACTACGAGCAGTACTTC. Protein sequence: CSARGGRNYEQYF.

This clonotype was seen only once. One base away lies a much larger clone, so this may be a sequencing read error. This chain connects TRBV11-3 to TRBJ1-1, with 7 bases aligning to TRBD1. The germline V gene has CDR1 SGHNT and CDR2 YENEEA. The CDR3 length is 15 residues. This chain's CDR3 is CTSSFAGTANTEAFF. The CDR3 DNA reads as TGTACCAGCAGCTTCGCCGGGACAGCGAACACTGAAGCTTTCTTT.

This clonotype has at least ten counts. The rearrangement joins TRBV20-1 to TRBJ1-6, with D unclear. Per the germline V gene, CDR1 is DFQATT and CDR2 is SNEGSKA (reference sequence). This CDR3 is built from 13 residues. V was pared by 6 bases and J by 6 bases, with 12 bases between. The CDR3 DNA sequence: TGCAGTGCAACCGGTGGTCGTAATTCACCCCTCCACTTT. It yields the protein CSATGGRNSPLHF.

This clonotype has only one observation. Since a much larger clone is just one base distant, this may be a read error. The chain has TRBV7-9 and TRBJ1-1; D gene unclear. The CDR3 length is 12 residues. Looked up from germline, CDR1 is SEHNR and CDR2 is FQNEAQ (reference sequence). V dropped 8 bases and J dropped 7 bases, with 14 bases sitting between them. The DNA for the CDR3 is TGTGCCAGCGGCCCCCAAGGGCTTGAAGCTTTCTTT. It specifies CASGPQGLEAFF.

The chain combines TRBV28 with TRBJ2-2, with a weak D call TRBD2 (6 bases). V was trimmed by 5 bases and J by 0 bases, leaving 16 bases between them. Germline CDR1 MDHEN, CDR2 SYDVKM. CDR3 length equals 17 residues. The CDR3, as DNA: TGTGCCAGCAGTCTAACCTTATGGGGGGCGAACACCGGGGAGCTGTTTTTT. Translating it yields CASSLTLWGANTGELFF.

This clonotype was found many times. This sequence joins TRBV12-3 or TRBV12-4 and TRBJ1-2; 7 bases agree with TRBD1. This CDR3 is built from 15 residues. J lost 4 bases, V lost 4 bases, and 9 bases had no gene match. CDR3 coding DNA: TGTGCCAGCAGTTCCAGACAGGGTTTGGGCTATGGCTACACCTTC. It codes for CASSSRQGLGYGYTF.

This clonotype was seen repeatedly, ten times or more. The J gene is TRBJ2-5, the V gene TRBV9; D is unresolved. Between the trimmed V and J ends, which lost 0 bases and 2 bases, there was a span of 8 bases. The germline V gene encodes CDR1 SGDLS and CDR2 YYNGEE. This CDR3 comprises 14 residues. DNA for the CDR3: TGTGCCAGCAGCGTAGGCCTCACGCAAGAGACCCAGTACTTC. Its translation: CASSVGLTQETQYF.

This clonotype was counted many times. V and J are TRBV6-5 and TRBJ2-6, with D perhaps matching TRBD1 (5 bases). The CDR3 is 17 amino acids. The ends were cut back, 6 bases at V and 0 bases at J, with 15 bases in the middle. The germline V gene has CDR1 MNHEY and CDR2 SVGAGI. CDR3 DNA sequence: TGTGCCAGCAGCGCCGACAGTGTAAGCTCTGGGGCCAACGTCCTGACTTTC. Translated, it gives CASSADSVSSGANVLTF.

Many counts were recorded for this clonotype. V is TRBV20-1 and J is TRBJ2-1; unclear D gene. V dropped 3 bases and J dropped 2 bases, with 11 bases sitting between them. Germline V gene data show CDR1 as DFQATT and CDR2 as SNEGSKA (reference sequence). The CDR3 covers 14 residues. Here the CDR3 DNA reads TGCAGTGCTAGTCCCACACTGGCCTACAATGAGCAGTTCTTC. It codes for CSASPTLAYNEQFF.

A note on this clonotype: Just one base apart from a much larger clone, this may be a read error. The CDR3 is CASIPEVQADTQYF. DNA of the CDR3: TGTGCCAGCATCCCGGAAGTCCAGGCAGATACGCAGTATTTT. This chain connects TRBV2 to TRBJ2-3; D not resolved. V dropped 7 bases and J dropped 4 bases, with 15 bases sitting between them. The CDR3 length is 14 residues. Germline V CDR1 and CDR2: SNHLY, FYNNEI.

Ten or more counts support this clonotype. The V gene is TRBV20-1, the J gene TRBJ2-3; possible D gene TRBD2, 6 bases. There are 14 residues in the CDR3. Trimming pared 3 bases from V and 5 bases from J, leaving 15 bases between. Germline V gives CDR1 DFQATT, CDR2 SNEGSKA (reference sequence). Here the CDR3 reads CSASPGDWGDTQYF. The DNA for the CDR3 is TGCAGTGCTAGCCCGGGGGACTGGGGAGATACGCAGTATTTT.

This clonotype was seen ten or more times. This chain links TRBV11-2 with TRBJ2-7; either TRBD1 or TRBD2 may fit D (5 bases each). Germline V gene lookup returns CDR1 SGHAT and CDR2 FQNNGV. The CDR3 is 13 amino acids. V lost 1 base and J lost 6, with 10 bases in between. The CDR3 loop is CASSLARAGEQYF. The CDR3, as DNA: TGTGCCAGCAGCTTAGCCAGGGCGGGCGAGCAGTACTTC.

This clonotype appeared many times. This chain joins TRBV28 and TRBJ2-7; no reliable D call. Trimming left V 7 bases short and J 2 bases short, with 12 bases between. The CDR3 contains 13 residues. Looked up from germline, CDR1 is MDHEN and CDR2 is SYDVKM. As DNA, the CDR3 is TGTGCCAGCACCAGGAATCGGCCCTACGAGCAGTACTTC. This codes for CASTRNRPYEQYF.

This clonotype was picked up many times. This sequence joins TRBV12-3 or TRBV12-4 and TRBJ1-1; D gene ambiguous. The CDR3 covers 11 residues. Trimming took off 5 bases at V and 7 bases at J, with 8 bases between the two ends. The DNA for the CDR3 is TGTGCCAGCAGTAGGAGGGTTGAAGCTTTCTTT. Its translation: CASSRRVEAFF.

There are many counts of this clonotype. This chain connects TRBV29-1 to TRBJ2-7; no definite D call. This CDR3 has 12 amino acids. Looked up from germline, CDR1 is SQVTM and CDR2 is ANQGSEA. Trimming pared 3 bases from V and 5 bases from J, leaving 11 bases between. The CDR3 region has the DNA TGCAGCGTTGAGAGTTTGGGCCACGAGCAGTACTTC. It is translated as CSVESLGHEQYF.

There are many counts of this clonotype. The chain joins TRBV12-3 or TRBV12-4 to TRBJ2-1, with 9 bases identical to TRBD2. The V gene end was trimmed by 6 bases and the J gene end by 7 bases; junction bases not matched to a gene: 13. This CDR3 is 16 amino acids long. For the CDR3, the DNA is TGTGCCAGCAGCACCTTGGGAGCGGGAGGTGGAAATGAGCAGTTCTTC. Its translation is CASSTLGAGGGNEQFF.

This clonotype showed up just a few times. The V gene is TRBV2, the J gene TRBJ2-3; 9 bases are a match to TRBD1. CDR1 is SNHLY, CDR2 FYNNEI, per germline. V lost 6 bases and J lost 4; bases outside the gene matches: 8. The CDR3 is 15 residues long. CDR3 bases: TGTGCCAGCAGGCAGGGACAGGGCGCGTCAGATACGCAGTATTTT. Its protein product is CASRQGQGASDTQYF. The entire variable domain, with the rest obtained from reference TRBV2 and TRBJ2-3, is as follows: EPEVTQTPSHQVTQMGQEVILRCVPISNHLYFYWYRQILGQKVEFLVSFYNNEISEKSEIFDDQFSVERPDGSNFTLKIRSTKLEDSAMYFCASRQGQGASDTQYFGPGTRLTVL.